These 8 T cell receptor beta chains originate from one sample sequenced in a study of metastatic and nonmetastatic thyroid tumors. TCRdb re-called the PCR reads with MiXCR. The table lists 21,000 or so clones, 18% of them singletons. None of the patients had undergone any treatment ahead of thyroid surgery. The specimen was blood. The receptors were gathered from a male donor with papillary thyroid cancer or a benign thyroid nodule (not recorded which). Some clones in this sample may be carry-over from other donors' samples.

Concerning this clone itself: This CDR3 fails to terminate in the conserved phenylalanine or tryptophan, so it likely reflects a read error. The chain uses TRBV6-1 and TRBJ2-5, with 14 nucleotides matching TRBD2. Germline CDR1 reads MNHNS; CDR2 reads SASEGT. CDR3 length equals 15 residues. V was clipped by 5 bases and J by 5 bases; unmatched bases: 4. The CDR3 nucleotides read TGTGCCAGCAGTCAGAGACTAGCGGGGGGGGAGACCCAGTACTCC. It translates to CASSQRLAGGETQYS.

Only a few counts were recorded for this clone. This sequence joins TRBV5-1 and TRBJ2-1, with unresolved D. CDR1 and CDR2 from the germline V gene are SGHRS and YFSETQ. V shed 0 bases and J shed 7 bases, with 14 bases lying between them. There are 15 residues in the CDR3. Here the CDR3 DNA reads TGCGCCAGCAGCTTGGCTGGGATCTTGCAGAATGAGCAGTTCTTC. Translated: CASSLAGILQNEQFF.

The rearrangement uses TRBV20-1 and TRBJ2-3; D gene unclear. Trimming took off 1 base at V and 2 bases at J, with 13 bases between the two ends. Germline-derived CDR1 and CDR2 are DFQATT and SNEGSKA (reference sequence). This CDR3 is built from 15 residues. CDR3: CSARVPSTLTDTQYF. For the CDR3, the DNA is TGCAGTGCTAGAGTTCCTTCAACCCTCACAGATACGCAGTATTTT.

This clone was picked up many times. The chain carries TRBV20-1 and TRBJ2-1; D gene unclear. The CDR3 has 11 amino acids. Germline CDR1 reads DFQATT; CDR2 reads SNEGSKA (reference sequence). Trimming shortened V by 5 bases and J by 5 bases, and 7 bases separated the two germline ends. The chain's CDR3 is CSARRNNEQFF. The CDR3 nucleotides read TGCAGTGCTCGAAGAAACAATGAGCAGTTCTTC.

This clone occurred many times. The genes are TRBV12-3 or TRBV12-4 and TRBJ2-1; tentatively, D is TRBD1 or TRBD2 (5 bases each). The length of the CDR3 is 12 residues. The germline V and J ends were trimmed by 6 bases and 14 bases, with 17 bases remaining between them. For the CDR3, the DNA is TGTGCCAGCAGGTACGGGACGGTCAAGGAGTTCTTC. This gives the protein CASRYGTVKEFF.

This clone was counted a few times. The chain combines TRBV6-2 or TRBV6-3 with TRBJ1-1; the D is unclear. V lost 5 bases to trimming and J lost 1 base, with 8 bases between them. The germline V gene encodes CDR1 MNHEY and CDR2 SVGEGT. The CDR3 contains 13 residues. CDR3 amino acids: CASSQKENTEAFF. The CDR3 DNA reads TGTGCCAGCAGTCAAAAGGAGAACACTGAAGCTTTCTTT.

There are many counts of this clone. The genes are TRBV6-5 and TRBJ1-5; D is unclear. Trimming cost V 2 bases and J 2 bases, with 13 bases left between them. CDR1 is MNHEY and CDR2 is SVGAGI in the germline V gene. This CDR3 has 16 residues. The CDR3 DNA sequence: TGTGCCAGCAGTTACATTTTCGGGGTTGGCAATCAGCCCCAGCATTTT. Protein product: CASSYIFGVGNQPQHF.

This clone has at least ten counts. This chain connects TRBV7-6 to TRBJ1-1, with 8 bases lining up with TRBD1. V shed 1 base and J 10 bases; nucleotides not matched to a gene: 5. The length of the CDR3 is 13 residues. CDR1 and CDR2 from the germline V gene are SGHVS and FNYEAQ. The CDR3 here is CASSLEAGGAAFF. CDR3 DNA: TGTGCCAGCAGCTTAGAGGCAGGGGGCGCAGCTTTCTTT. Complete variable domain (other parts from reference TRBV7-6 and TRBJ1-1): GAGVSQSPRYKVTKRGQDVALRCDPISGHVSLYWYRQALGQGPEFLTYFNYEAQQDKSGLPNDRFSAERPEGSISTLTIQRTEQRDSAMYRCASSLEAGGAAFFGQGTRLTVV.